These 20 T cell receptor beta chains share one sample of origin, sequenced in a study of chemoradiotherapy in HPV16-positive cancers. Profiled with immunoSEQ multiplex PCR; TCRdb holds only in-frame clones, not every one. The repertoire consists of 11,000 or so clones, with more than 75% occurring once and the leading ten covering approximately 2.2%. Collection took place from a patient who underwent chemoradiotherapy. The receptors shown here come from a human donor with HPV-associated anogenital cancer.

The chain joins TRBV11-3 to TRBJ2-3; 10 bases map to TRBD1. The CDR3 is made up of 15 amino acids. After removal of 5 bases from V and 7 bases from J, the junction contained 9 bases not matched to a gene. The germline V gene encodes CDR1 SGHNT and CDR2 YENEEA. The CDR3 coding sequence is TGTGCCAGCAGCCCCGGGACAGGGGAACTATATACGCAGTATTTT. It is translated as CASSPGTGELYTQYF.

The chain is built from TRBV7-3 and TRBJ1-6; 7 positions agree with TRBD1. Germline V lookup: CDR1 SGHTA, CDR2 FQGTGA. Trimming at V came to 4 bases and at J to 11 bases, leaving 5 bases not matched to a gene. The CDR3 spans 13 residues. CDR3 loop: CASSSLQGAPLHF. The CDR3 DNA reads TGTGCCAGCAGCTCTCTGCAGGGGGCACCCCTCCACTTT.

This clone was seen more than once but under ten times. The V and J genes are TRBV28 and TRBJ2-1; 11 nucleotides agree with TRBD1. The CDR3 covers 21 residues. Per germline, CDR1 MDHEN and CDR2 SYDVKM. With 3 bases clipped from V and 4 bases from J, the junction kept 20 bases outside the gene matches. The CDR3 protein is CASSFPGQGAVPKDPYNEQFF. CDR3 coding DNA: TGTGCCAGCAGTTTTCCCGGACAGGGGGCGGTACCCAAGGATCCTTACAATGAGCAGTTCTTC.

The sample holds a few counts of this clone. This rearrangement joins TRBV7-2 to TRBJ2-3; 11 nucleotides agree with TRBD2. This CDR3 comprises 18 residues. After removal of 3 bases from V and 0 bases from J, the junction contained 8 bases not matched to a gene. Germline V gene sequence: CDR1 SGHTA, CDR2 FQGNSA. The CDR3 coding sequence is TGTGCCAGCAGCTTCCTTAGCGGGGGGGCGACCAGCACAGATACGCAGTATTTT. This encodes CASSFLSGGATSTDTQYF.

The chain combines TRBV27 with TRBJ2-5; D is ambiguous. Germline CDR1 reads MNHEY; CDR2 reads SMNVEV (reference sequence). The CDR3 spans 14 residues. The V end lost 0 bases, the J end lost 5 bases, and 10 bases lay between the germline ends. This CDR3 is CASSLSRYRETQYF. For the CDR3, the DNA is TGTGCCAGCAGTTTATCCAGGTATAGGGAGACCCAGTACTTC.

The chain joins TRBV6-5 to TRBJ1-2, with 8 bases identical to TRBD1. This CDR3 region has 14 residues. V lost 7 bases to trimming and J lost 8 bases; unmatched junction nucleotides: 12. In germline, CDR1 is MNHEY, CDR2 SVGAGI. CDR3 residues: CASIKTGGSRGYTF. The CDR3 DNA reads as TGTGCCAGCATTAAAACAGGGGGATCACGAGGCTACACCTTC.

The J gene is TRBJ1-5, the V gene TRBV27; D not certain. V lost 2 bases and J lost 5, with 7 bases in between. CDR1 is MNHEY and CDR2 is SMNVEV in the germline V gene (reference sequence). This CDR3 comprises 13 residues. CDR3 residues: CASSLRADQPQHF. Written as DNA, the CDR3 is TGTGCCAGCAGTTTACGCGCTGATCAGCCCCAGCATTTT.

In its sample, this clone was seen once. The chain combines TRBV2 with TRBJ1-3; 7 bases align to TRBD1. CDR3 length: 14 residues. Trimming at V came to 4 bases and at J to 4 bases, leaving 4 bases not matched to a gene. Per germline, CDR1 SNHLY and CDR2 FYNNEI. The CDR3, as DNA: TGTGCCAGCAGTGGACAGGGCGGGGGAAACACCATATATTTT. It is translated as CASSGQGGGNTIYF.

The V gene is TRBV14, the J gene TRBJ2-7; tentative D call: TRBD2 (5 bases). Trimming left V 4 bases short and J 5 bases short, with 15 bases between. The CDR3 has 14 residues. CDR1 is SGHDN, CDR2 FVKESK, per germline. As DNA, the CDR3 is TGTGCCAGCAGCCGGACTTGGGAGTCCGACGAGCAGTACTTC. This gives the protein CASSRTWESDEQYF.

The J gene is TRBJ2-2, the V gene TRBV10-1; 14 bases are shared with TRBD2. This CDR3 is 16 amino acids long. Looked up from germline, CDR1 is WNHNN and CDR2 is SYGVQD (reference sequence). After removal of 6 bases from V and 6 bases from J, the junction contained 6 bases not matched to a gene. In DNA form, the CDR3 reads TGCGCCAGCAGCCGGGGACTAGCGGGGGAGGCCGGGGAGCTGTTTTTT. Its protein product is CASSRGLAGEAGELFF.

The chain joins TRBV6-1 to TRBJ2-1; a weak D match, TRBD2 (7 bases). Trimming took 0 bases from V and 13 from J, leaving 19 bases between them. The CDR3 has 15 amino acids. From germline, CDR1 is MNHNS and CDR2 SASEGT. CDR3 sequence (DNA): TGTGCCAGCAGTGAAGCGCGGATGACGGGGGGCTACCAGTTCTTC. Translating gives CASSEARMTGGYQFF.

J is TRBJ2-3 and V is TRBV5-1; D tentatively fits TRBD1 or TRBD2 (5 bases each). This CDR3 spans 17 amino acids. Trimming took off 2 bases at V and 0 bases at J, with 16 bases between the two ends. Germline values: CDR1 SGHRS, CDR2 YFSETQ. CDR3 sequence: CASSFGLGDSSTDTQYF. CDR3 DNA: TGCGCCAGCAGCTTTGGATTGGGAGACAGTAGCACAGATACGCAGTATTTT.

This clone was seen once. CDR3 sequence reads: CASSLKGGPDYGYTF. The DNA of the CDR3 is TGTGCCAGCAGCTTAAAGGGTGGGCCTGACTATGGCTACACCTTC. J is TRBJ1-2 and V is TRBV5-4; D ambiguous. The germline V gene has CDR1 SGHNT and CDR2 YYREEE (reference sequence). The CDR3 spans 15 residues. V lost 2 bases to trimming and J lost 3 bases, with 14 bases between them.

The CDR3 bases are TGTGCCAGCAGCTTGGCCGAGACAGGGGGCTTCGATTCACCCCTCCACTTT. Encoded protein: CASSLAETGGFDSPLHF. This chain uses TRBV5-4 with TRBJ1-6, with 10 bases fitting TRBD1. Germline assignment: CDR1 SGHNT and CDR2 YYREEE (reference sequence). The V gene end was trimmed by 0 bases and the J gene end by 8 bases; junction bases not matched to a gene: 8. CDR3 length: 17 amino acids.

V usage is TRBV7-9 and J usage is TRBJ2-7; D is uncertain. Germline CDR1 reads SEHNR; CDR2 reads FQNEAQ (reference sequence). CDR3 length: 12 residues. V shed 3 bases and J shed 13 bases, with 16 bases lying between them. Written as DNA, the CDR3 is TGTGCCAGCAGCTTCGATTTTTTCATCCAATACTTC. It yields the protein CASSFDFFIQYF.

This clone was counted only a few times. This rearrangement joins TRBV7-3 to TRBJ2-1; 8 bases map to TRBD2. In germline, CDR1 is SGHTA, CDR2 FQGTGA. The length of the CDR3 is 15 residues. V shed 2 bases and J 6 bases; nucleotides not matched to a gene: 6. CDR3 DNA sequence: TGTGCCAGCAGCTTACAGTCGGGGGGGTTCAATGAGCAGTTCTTC. Protein: CASSLQSGGFNEQFF.

This sequence joins TRBV4-1 and TRBJ2-7; D is ambiguous. CDR3 length: 15 amino acids. Germline loops: CDR1 MGHRA, CDR2 YSYEKL. The V end was cut by 0 bases, the J end by 1 base, with 10 bases between. DNA for the CDR3: TGCGCCAGCAGCCAAGATCGCACTTTTTCCTACGAGCAGTACTTC. It codes for CASSQDRTFSYEQYF.

This chain joins TRBV2 and TRBJ2-1; TRBD2 aligns across 7 bases. This CDR3 contains 11 residues. Per germline, CDR1 SNHLY and CDR2 FYNNEI. V shed 5 bases and J 16 bases; nucleotides not matched to a gene: 8. This CDR3 reads CASSPGLRTFF. The CDR3 DNA sequence: TGTGCCAGCAGTCCGGGACTACGGACATTCTTC.

This chain uses TRBV13 with TRBJ1-2; possible D gene TRBD1, 5 bases. The CDR3 length is 16 residues. With 5 bases removed from V and 5 bases from J, the gap between germline ends came to 21 bases. CDR1 is PRHDT, CDR2 FYEKMQ, per germline (reference sequence). CDR3: CASSPIAGAPGYGYTF. DNA for the CDR3: TGTGCCAGCAGCCCAATAGCCGGGGCGCCGGGGTATGGCTACACCTTC.

The chain has TRBV29-1 and TRBJ2-1; D tentatively fits TRBD1 or TRBD2 (5 bases each). Looked up from germline, CDR1 is SQVTM and CDR2 is ANQGSEA. V was clipped by 1 base and J by 3 bases, with 19 bases between them. The CDR3 runs to 17 residues. The CDR3 sequence: CSVEGYGDPLHYNEQFF. The CDR3 DNA reads TGCAGCGTTGAAGGCTATGGGGACCCCCTACACTACAATGAGCAGTTCTTC.